This T cell receptor beta chain was captured in a study of cytomegalovirus exposure and HLA in healthy donors (TCRdb year 2017). Study-wide context: According to an earlier analysis of a few hundred of the donors, about 179 million T cells yielded 90 million to 140 million unique TCR beta sequences and about 300 Gb of sequence data. An early release covering roughly 600 HLA-typed donors comprised approximately 290 gigabases of sequencing data and tens of millions of unique TCR sequences. Among the roughly 400 genotyped donors, around 81% belonged to the genetic ancestry cluster associated with self-reported Caucasian donors. The study aimed to test whether signatures of past pathogen exposure could be identified by cataloging public T cell receptors. The study used immunosequencing to profile the T cell repertoires of under 700 subjects and linked those repertoires to cytomegalovirus serostatus. Besides the first cohort of hundreds of subjects, a separate validation cohort made up of over 95 different subjects was used. High-throughput TCR immunosequencing, statistical association of individual TCRs with disease status, and machine learning were combined to predict cytomegalovirus infection status. In a later analysis, previously published TCR beta repertoires from 600 to 850 donors were re-analyzed and high-resolution HLA genotyping was added so that TCR occurrence patterns could be studied. Rather than using new phenotypic data, the later analysis identified candidate immune exposures from TCR beta sequences and from how often those sequences occurred across donors. An earlier analysis of nearly 600 of the donors applied high-throughput TCR beta sequencing to assess whether each TCR beta V gene segment acted as functional or pseudogenic. Alongside the repertoire data, information on donor age, sex, ethnicity and CMV serostatus was compiled. Genome-wide SNP genotypes for about 60% of the roughly 700 donors were used in a later genetic analysis, which treated that subset as a discovery cohort. All discovery cohort repertoires had been generated using a single sequencing platform. HLA typing covered class I and class II loci at four-digit resolution. Typing coverage varied by locus: about 620-630 donors for A, B, C, DRB1 and DQB1; approximately 500 for DQA1; 600 to 610 for DPA1; approximately 490 for DPB1. A handful of DR-DQ haplotypes were handled as single units for association and clustering because linkage in the cohort was strong. Among around 400 genotyped donors of the cohort, an average of roughly 230,000 unique TCR beta nucleotide sequences was sequenced per donor, of which approximately 18% were non-productive. General conclusions and limits of the study: When HLA alleles, especially DR and DQ, strongly co-occurred, attributing TCR associations to individual alleles was difficult. A further reported finding was that TCR beta sequences accurately predicted the HLA-A and HLA-B alleles for most subjects in the first cohort. In a later analysis, HLA-associated TCR beta chains were found to be more clonally expanded and to have lower generation probabilities than equally common non-associated chains. In a later genetic analysis, a missense DCLRE1C variant was associated with V-gene and J-gene trimming of TCR beta chains, and the association was replicated in an independent cohort. In an earlier analysis of roughly 500 of the donors, most TCR beta V segments appeared in productive rearrangements about 87% or about 30% of the time, broadly matching IMGT annotations. While some public TCRs were present in many individuals, most TCR sequences turned up only very rarely across donors. In a later analysis, several top co-occurrence clusters were reported to appear linked to parvovirus B19, influenza, CMV and Epstein-Barr virus. Some IMGT-functional V segments, including TRBV6-2 and TRBV6-3, could not be told apart with the 87-base-pair reads, so those segments were excluded. Because HLA typing was unavailable for some donors at each locus, only the typed subset was used in association tests. A cluster of highly shared sequence variants was judged likely to be a technical artifact of the sequencing pipeline. The cohort was sequenced for TCR beta chains only, and without alpha or paired-chain data the features that could be detected were limited. In a later analysis, TCR association rates were found to vary across HLA loci, with the most associated TCRs seen for DRB1 alleles and the fewest for HLA-C alleles. For the cohort, immune exposure information was limited to CMV serostatus. Because counts were too low, approximately 15 rarely observed V segments, including chromosome 9 orphons, were excluded from the earlier analysis of 587 of the donors. The classifier was reported to diagnose cytomegalovirus status with high specificity and sensitivity in both the original cohort and the validation cohort. In a later genetic analysis, fewer N-insertions in productive TCRs were reported among donors in an Asian-associated ancestry cluster than the roughly 700-donor mean. In a later analysis, over 15,000 TCR beta sequences were associated with specific HLA alleles at a false discovery rate of 0.05. Linkage disequilibrium might explain the correlated functional status among segregating V segments, but an unknown experimental factor could not be ruled out. According to the authors, the approach could potentially be generalized to other disease states and immunological phenotypes. A few of the identified cytomegalovirus-associated TCR beta chains were confirmed in vitro to be specific for cytomegalovirus antigens. The presence/absence analyses assumed that sequencing depth was roughly uniform across donors, and that assumption may not be true. In a later analysis, most CMV-associated TCR beta chains were found to appear HLA-restricted, with HLA associations seemingly driven largely by CMV exposure. In the study, approximately 150 TCR beta chains were listed as associated with cytomegalovirus.

In this sample, this clone turned up a few times. It lacks a known antigen. No quality values exist for individual bases; no much larger clone is one base distant. The library was made by the immunoSEQ multiplex PCR assay. For the multiplex PCR, a mixture combining 60 forward primers for TCR Vbeta segments and 13 reverse primers for TCR Jbeta segments was used. A multiplex PCR assay on genomic DNA amplified the CDR3 region of rearranged TCR beta genes. On the Illumina HiSeq System, the amplified TCR beta libraries were sequenced as 87-base-pair reads. The authors' pipeline ran thus. Across the 670 or so repertoires, a later analysis counted around 80 million unique TCR beta chains, roughly 11 million of which were shared by at least two donors. Raw reads were error-corrected and collapsed into unique sequences with a nearest-neighbor algorithm that merged closely related sequences to remove PCR and sequencing errors. CDR3 sequences were aligned to IMGT reference sequences to assign V, D and J gene segments. For a sequence to be retained, at least a six-nucleotide match to both a V gene segment and a J gene segment was required. A rearrangement was called productive if the CDR3 had no stop codons and remained in frame with V and J, and every other rearrangement was called non-productive. Following IMGT convention, CDR3 was defined as the stretch from the second conserved V-encoded cysteine to the conserved J-encoded phenylalanine. The earlier analysis of more than 450 of the donors excluded sequences that lacked an unambiguous match to a single V gene segment. In an earlier analysis of several hundred of the donors, V segments were called functional above 56.7% productive rearrangements and were called segregating when the between-donor standard deviation exceeded 5%. A statistical classification framework was developed to diagnose cytomegalovirus status using the catalog of TCR beta chain sequences. V and J gene assignment, in a later analysis, came from comparing TCR nucleotide sequences with IMGT/GENE-DB human TR gene sequences. Using the TCRdist pipeline, a later analysis assigned CDR3 sequences along with most-parsimonious VDJ recombination scenarios. In a later analysis, every TCR beta chain was defined by the combination of its CDR3 amino acid sequence and its V-gene family, and reads without a unique V-gene family were dropped. In a later analysis, 450 to 600 highly shared, low-generation-probability nucleotide sequences were removed to address suspected cross-contamination and a sequencing artifact. For each public chain, a later analysis derived a clonal expansion index from normalized ranks of inferred template counts within each repertoire. A later analysis computed generation probabilities with a VDJ recombination model fitted to out-of-frame rearrangements, and checked the results against IGoR. In a later analysis, TCR-TCR, TCR-HLA and TCR-CMV co-occurrence was scored with hypergeometric tests, and a repertoire-size bias correction was applied to TCR pairs. In a later analysis, false discovery rates were estimated by permuting HLA or CMV assignments 20 times. A later analysis grouped co-occurring TCRs with DBSCAN, adding TCRdist sequence similarity when clustering within HLA-allele-positive subsets. Co-occurrence clustering excluded repertoires with fewer than 30,000 or more than 120,000 public chains, plus five with anomalous nucleotide sharing. The source is immuneACCESS, and TCRdb retained only in-frame sequences with V and J called. Part of the clones is not carried over; for the studies checked, unresolved V genes explain less than half of this, and the remainder is unexplained. V, J and clone size derive from that table, while D and trimming were established from the DNA sequence. Counted in this sample were approximately 130,000 clones; 70% to 80% of them appeared once. The ten largest clones add up to around 2.6% of the sample.

CDR1 and CDR2 were assigned from the germline V gene (reference sequence) as SGHNT and YYREEE. From cysteine to phenylalanine, the CDR3 is 15 amino acids long. Left in the record is the CDR3 DNA by itself, 45 bases read in frame from the first base. Clipping removes 9 bases from V and 0 bases from J, with 11 as the unmatched junction base count. The cohort comprised some 730 healthy bone marrow donors. At the time of sampling, every cohort member was nominally healthy, though immune exposures that went unrecorded were likely present. Of the 610 or so cohort members, around 290 had positive CMV serostatus and approximately 400 had negative CMV serostatus, and CMV serostatus was not recorded for the donor. Every donor gave a peripheral blood sample, and the peripheral blood mononuclear cells from that sample were used for TCR beta sequencing. Genomic DNA extraction from the blood cell samples was performed with the Qiagen DNeasy Blood Extraction Kit.

The chain is encoded by TRBV5-4 joined to TRBJ1-2; TRBD1 agrees with 7 junctional bases. Specimen: PBMCs. This TCR came from a human donor in good health. The CDR3 reads as follows: CATTYAGQPNYGYTF. The DNA sequence is as follows: TGTGCCACCACGTACGCGGGACAGCCTAACTATGGCTACACCTTC.